This TCR beta chain derives from a study of cytomegalovirus exposure and HLA in healthy donors. Study-wide findings and caveats: With further analysis later on, most CMV-associated TCR beta chains appeared HLA-restricted. About 87% or about 30% of the time was how often most TCR beta V segments were productive, according to an earlier analysis. There was a cluster of highly shared sequence variants that was likely a sequencing artifact.

The PCR employed 60 Vbeta primers together with 13 Jbeta primers. Some clones are missing from TCRdb's copy, which holds only in-frame ones; the method was immunoSEQ multiplex PCR. This sample yields 140,000 or so clones, of which over 70% are seen a single time; about 2% belongs to the top ten. The donors gave bone marrow, and they were healthy. Worth noting for this clone: The antigen remains undetermined.

The sequencing input was PBMCs. This TCR was sampled from a woman in her thirties or forties in good health and CMV-seronegative.

CDR3 sequence: CASSSLGGGNQPQHF. Here the CDR3 DNA reads TGTGCCAGCAGCTCCCTAGGGGGGGGCAATCAGCCCCAGCATTTT. The genes are TRBV7-6 and TRBJ1-5; D perhaps matches TRBD1 (6 bases). V dropped 4 bases and J dropped 2 bases, with 12 bases sitting between them. This CDR3 is built from 15 residues. The V gene's germline CDR1 is SGHVS and CDR2 FNYEAQ.